Below are 5 T cell receptor beta chains sequenced from a single sample in a study of human T cells and chemical hapten exposure. TCRdb recomputed calls from the RACE reads with MiXCR, one row per CDR3 protein. The data show about 61,000 distinct CDR3 sequences, about 7% seen once. Time point defined: pre-sensitization, week 0. As for treatment: therapeutic diphenylcyclopropenone sensitization with weekly scalp DPC. This material consisted of whole blood, taken in connection with sensitization to the hapten diphenylcyclopropenone (DPC). These receptors were obtained from a woman in her thirties with alopecia areata. Some clones in this sample may be carry-over from other donors' samples.

This sequence joins TRBV18 and TRBJ1-2; possible D gene TRBD1, 6 bases. Trimming shortened V by 2 bases and J by 5 bases, and 12 bases separated the two germline ends. CDR3 length: 14 amino acids. Looked up from germline, CDR1 is KGHSH and CDR2 is LQKENI. The CDR3 loop is CASSPWTAVYGYTF. The CDR3, as DNA: TGTGCCAGCTCACCATGGACAGCTGTTTATGGCTACACCTTC.

This clonotype was recorded many times. This rearrangement joins TRBV7-2 to TRBJ1-1; 7 bases align to TRBD1. The J segment lost 7 bases and the V segment lost 5 bases, leaving 13 bases of the junction unmatched. Germline CDR1 is SGHTA and CDR2 is FQGNSA. This CDR3 region has 15 residues. CDR3 protein: CASSVTGIQGSEAFF. CDR3 nucleotide sequence: TGTGCCAGCAGCGTGACAGGGATTCAGGGAAGTGAAGCTTTCTTT.

In regard to this clonotype: Being one base from a much bigger clone, this may be a read error. This sequence joins TRBV7-9 and TRBJ1-1, with D unclear. Trimming pared 4 bases from V and 3 bases from J, leaving 3 bases between. Germline V gene data show CDR1 as SEHNR and CDR2 as FQNEAQ (reference sequence). The CDR3 consists of 11 residues. The CDR3 DNA reads as TGTGCCAGCAGCTGGGACACTGAAGCTTTCTTT. It is translated as CASSWDTEAFF.

This clonotype was seen many times. The chain is built from TRBV7-6 and TRBJ1-1; no firm D call. V lost 5 bases and J 3 bases, leaving 10 bases between the germline ends. CDR1 is SGHVS and CDR2 is FNYEAQ in the germline V gene. The CDR3 has 13 amino acids. The CDR3 is CASSVGLDTEAFF. CDR3 nucleotides: TGTGCCAGCAGCGTCGGGTTGGACACTGAAGCTTTCTTT.

This clonotype was seen repeatedly, ten times or more. V and J are TRBV15 and TRBJ2-3; 12 bases fit TRBD2. Germline CDR1 is LNHNV and CDR2 is YYDKDF (reference sequence). V was pared by 2 bases and J by 5 bases, with 11 bases of the junction left unmatched. The CDR3 totals 18 residues. The CDR3: CATSRSRRLAGAGDTQYF. CDR3 DNA sequence: TGTGCCACCAGCAGATCCCGCCGACTAGCGGGGGCCGGAGATACGCAGTATTTT.